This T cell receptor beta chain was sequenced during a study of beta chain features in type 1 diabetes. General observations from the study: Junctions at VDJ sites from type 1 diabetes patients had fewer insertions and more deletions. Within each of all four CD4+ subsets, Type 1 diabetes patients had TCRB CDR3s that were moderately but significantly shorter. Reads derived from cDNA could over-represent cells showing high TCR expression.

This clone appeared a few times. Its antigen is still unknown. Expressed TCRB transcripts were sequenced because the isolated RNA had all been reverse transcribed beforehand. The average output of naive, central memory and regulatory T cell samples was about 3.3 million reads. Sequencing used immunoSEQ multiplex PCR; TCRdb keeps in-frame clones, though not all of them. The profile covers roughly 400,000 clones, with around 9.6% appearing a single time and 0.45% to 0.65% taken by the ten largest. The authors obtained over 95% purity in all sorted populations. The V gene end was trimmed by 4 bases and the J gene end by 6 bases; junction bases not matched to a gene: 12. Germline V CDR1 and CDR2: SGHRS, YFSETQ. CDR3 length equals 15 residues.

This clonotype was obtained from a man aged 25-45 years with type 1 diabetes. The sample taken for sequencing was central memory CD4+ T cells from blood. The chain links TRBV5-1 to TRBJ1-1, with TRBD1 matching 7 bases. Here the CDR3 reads CASSRRQGEWPEAFF. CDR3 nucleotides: TGCGCCAGCAGCCGGAGACAGGGAGAGTGGCCTGAAGCTTTCTTT.